Listed below are T cell receptor beta chains from one sample, sequenced in a study of CD8+ T cells in alopecia areata. The data were produced by immunoSEQ multiplex PCR, yet TCRdb's version contains in-frame clones alone and is incomplete. The sample records about 180,000 clones, roughly 60% being singletons. The sequencing here drew on CD4+ T cells sorted from blood, taken at week 0. All receptors come from a human donor with alopecia areata. Each CDR3 is given with its conserved first and last residue. The D gene is left open where the match is weak. Part of the rows lack a size; the others show once, few, many or a class for expanded clones.

TRBV19,-,TRBJ1-5,-,CASSIDIGSNQPQHF,TGTGCCAGTAGTATAGATATTGGGAGCAATCAGCCCCAGCATTTT
TRBV12-5,few,TRBJ2-3,TRBD1,CAGTGPSTDTQYF,TGTGCTGGGACAGGTCCAAGCACAGATACGCAGTATTTT
TRBV15,few,TRBJ1-2,TRBD1,CATSRELGQTYGYTF,TGTGCCACCAGCAGAGAGCTGGGACAGACCTATGGCTACACCTTC
TRBV5-1,-,TRBJ1-6,-,CASSPEGRGRGSPLHF,TGCGCCAGCAGCCCGGAAGGCCGGGGGCGAGGTTCACCCCTCCACTTT
TRBV6-6,few,TRBJ2-5,-,CASSYGQGLQETQYF,TGTGCCAGCAGTTACGGCCAGGGACTTCAAGAGACCCAGTACTTC
TRBV30,-,TRBJ1-2,-,CAWVRDPFYGYTF,TGTGCCTGGGTCCGGGACCCGTTCTATGGCTACACCTTC
TRBV27,-,TRBJ1-5,-,CASSPRTGNQPQHF,TGTGCCAGCAGTCCCCGGACTGGCAATCAGCCCCAGCATTTT
TRBV27,-,TRBJ1-6,TRBD1,CASSSPGQGMLSSPLHF,TGTGCCAGCAGTTCACCGGGACAGGGGATGTTGAGTTCACCCCTCCACTTT
TRBV2,-,TRBJ1-1,-,CASSIMNTEAFF,TGTGCCAGCAGTATCATGAACACTGAAGCTTTCTTT
TRBV29-1,-,TRBJ1-2,-,CSVEHRSGANYGYTF,TGCAGCGTTGAACACCGCTCCGGAGCTAACTATGGCTACACCTTC
TRBV5-6,-,TRBJ1-1,-,CASSRREGSTEAFF,TGTGCCAGCAGCCGTCGGGAGGGAAGCACTGAAGCTTTCTTT
TRBV9,many,TRBJ1-6,-,CASSPGGSPLHF,TGTGCCAGCAGCCCTGGGGGATCACCCCTCCACTTT
TRBV11-2,-,TRBJ2-2,-,CASSLVRTENTGELFF,TGTGCCAGCAGCTTAGTTCGCACTGAGAACACCGGGGAGCTGTTTTTT
TRBV9,-,TRBJ1-6,-,CASSVNRNSPLHF,TGTGCCAGCAGCGTAAACAGAAATTCACCCCTCCACTTT
TRBV29-1,-,TRBJ1-5,-,CSVEVDPARPQHF,TGCAGCGTTGAAGTTGACCCAGCCAGGCCCCAGCATTTT
TRBV2,few,TRBJ2-7,-,CASSAQGTPYEQYF,TGTGCCAGCAGTGCGCAGGGGACGCCTTACGAGCAGTACTTC
TRBV29-1,-,TRBJ2-4,TRBD2,CSVEIAGGTWSKNIQYF,TGCAGCGTTGAAATAGCGGGGGGGACCTGGAGCAAAAACATTCAGTACTTC
TRBV27,-,TRBJ2-1,-,CASSRRDWQYNEQFF,TGTGCCAGCAGTCGAAGGGACTGGCAATACAATGAGCAGTTCTTC
TRBV4-2,-,TRBJ2-1,-,CASSQEYPARHNEQFF,TGTGCCAGCAGCCAAGAGTACCCAGCCCGTCACAATGAGCAGTTCTTC
TRBV30,few,TRBJ1-3,-,CAWIGRSGNTIYF,TGTGCCTGGATAGGTCGGTCTGGAAACACCATATATTTT
TRBV7-2,once,TRBJ2-5,-,CASSSLYAAETQYF,TGTGCCAGCAGCTCCCTCTATGCTGCAGAGACCCAGTACTTC
TRBV18,-,TRBJ2-5,-,CASSLNPYRAETQYF,TGTGCCAGCTCACTCAATCCTTACCGAGCAGAGACCCAGTACTTC